These 2 T cell receptor beta chains share one sample of origin, sequenced in a study of identifying expanded T cells in peripheral blood. The data were produced by immunoSEQ multiplex PCR, yet TCRdb's version contains in-frame clones alone and is incomplete. The profile covers approximately 50,000 clones, with less than 85% appearing a single time and less than 15% taken by the ten largest. The source material was blood. All receptors derive from a person between 18 and 75 years old in good health.

The chain carries TRBV2 and TRBJ2-3; D unresolved. Germline CDR1 and CDR2: SNHLY and FYNNEI. Trimming removed 3 bases from V and 2 bases from J, with 9 bases in between. This CDR3 region has 14 residues. CDR3 sequence (DNA): TGTGCCAGCAGTGAGACGTCAAACACAGATACGCAGTATTTT. Translated, it gives CASSETSNTDTQYF.

The chain joins TRBV6-1 to TRBJ2-5, with a weak D call TRBD2 (6 bases). This CDR3 spans 12 amino acids. The V end was cut by 5 bases, the J end by 5 bases, with 9 bases between. CDR1 and CDR2 from the germline V gene are MNHNS and SASEGT. The CDR3 region is CASSSAGETQYF. The CDR3 nucleotides are TGTGCCAGCAGTTCCGCGGGGGAGACCCAGTACTTC.